The 28 T cell receptor beta chains listed next were all sequenced from one sample in a study of cytomegalovirus exposure and HLA in healthy donors. Primers for the PCR totalled 60 Vbeta and 13 Jbeta. Repertoires were generated with immunoSEQ multiplex PCR, while TCRdb's copy carries only in-frame clones and drops some. The sample consists of about 140,000 clones, around 66% of them appearing once. The sequenced sample was PBMCs. All receptors come from a woman in her sixties in good health and CMV-seronegative.

With respect to this clone: At one of its ends the junction is not consistent with the germline gene, which may arise from a read error. The chain recombines TRBV7-9 with TRBJ2-5; 10 bases agree with TRBD2. The CDR3 is 17 residues long. CDR1 is SEHNR, CDR2 FQNEAQ, per germline (reference sequence). CDR3 protein: CSSSFFSGRGLQETQYF. The CDR3 coding sequence is TGTTCCAGCAGCTTCTTCAGCGGGAGGGGGCTTCAAGAGACCCAGTACTTC.

This sequence joins TRBV6-4 and TRBJ1-2; the match to TRBD1 covers 7 bases. This CDR3 has 13 residues. J was trimmed by 8 bases and V by 4 bases; bases with no gene match: 7. In germline, CDR1 is MRHNA, CDR2 SNTAGT. CDR3 sequence reads: CASSGSGGYGYTF. In DNA, the CDR3 is TGTGCCAGCAGTGGATCAGGGGGGTACGGCTACACCTTC.

V is TRBV2 and J is TRBJ1-1, with 8 positions matching TRBD1. The CDR3 extends over 10 amino acids. Looked up from germline, CDR1 is SNHLY and CDR2 is FYNNEI. V shed 8 bases, J shed 11 bases, and the junction held 4 bases outside the gene matches. In DNA, the CDR3 is TGTGCCAGCCGACAGGGGAGGGCTTTCTTT. The encoded protein is CASRQGRAFF.

The rearrangement uses TRBV27 and TRBJ2-7; no clear D. This CDR3 contains 11 residues. V gave up 5 bases and J gave up 3 bases, with 5 bases separating them. In germline, CDR1 is MNHEY, CDR2 SMNVEV (reference sequence). The CDR3 DNA sequence: TGTGCCAGCAGTACTGGCTACGAGCAGTACTTC. As protein: CASSTGYEQYF.

J is TRBJ2-2 and V is TRBV19; TRBD1 agrees at 10 bases. Trimming removed 4 bases from V and 6 bases from J; junction bases left unmatched: 5. Germline CDR1 reads LNHDA; CDR2 reads SQIVND (reference sequence). The CDR3 has 15 amino acids. The chain's CDR3 is CASSTRDRGAGELFF. The CDR3 region has the DNA TGTGCCAGTAGTACCCGGGACAGGGGCGCCGGGGAGCTGTTTTTT.

The chain uses TRBV29-1 and TRBJ2-1, with 13 bases identical to TRBD2. Losses at the gene ends were 8 bases for V and 4 bases for J; bases not matched to a gene: 5. Germline V lookup: CDR1 SQVTM, CDR2 ANQGSEA. This CDR3 spans 14 amino acids. The CDR3 region is CSTTSGGVYNEQFF. In DNA form, the CDR3 reads TGCAGCACCACTAGCGGGGGGGTTTACAATGAGCAGTTCTTC.

The V and J genes are TRBV11-2 and TRBJ1-4, with D hard to call. The CDR3 has 13 residues. Germline assignment: CDR1 SGHAT and CDR2 FQNNGV. The V end lost 5 bases, the J end lost 4 bases, and 8 bases lay between the germline ends. CDR3 region: CASSRGFNEKLFF. In DNA, the CDR3 is TGTGCCAGCAGCCGGGGTTTTAATGAAAAACTGTTTTTT.

This chain links TRBV5-1 with TRBJ2-5, with 9 bases that match TRBD1. The germline gives CDR1 SGHRS, CDR2 YFSETQ. The V gene end was trimmed by 2 bases and the J gene end by 4 bases; junction bases not matched to a gene: 6. The CDR3 consists of 15 residues. CDR3 loop: CASSFTGGMGETQYF. DNA for the CDR3: TGCGCCAGCAGCTTTACAGGGGGCATGGGAGAGACCCAGTACTTC.

The chain couples TRBV5-1 to TRBJ2-1; TRBD1 matches at 9 bases. The V gene's germline CDR1 is SGHRS and CDR2 YFSETQ. The CDR3 spans 16 residues. With 2 bases clipped from V and 7 bases from J, the junction kept 10 bases outside the gene matches. The CDR3 reads CASSLTPGQGRNEQFF. CDR3 in DNA: TGCGCCAGCAGCTTAACACCGGGACAGGGTCGTAATGAGCAGTTCTTC.

This clone was recorded only once. This chain connects TRBV15 to TRBJ2-2; no reliable D call. Germline CDR1 is LNHNV and CDR2 is YYDKDF (reference sequence). V lost 8 bases and J 2 bases, leaving 9 bases between the germline ends. This CDR3 region has 13 residues. In DNA, the CDR3 is TGTGCCACCGCTGCCAGTAACACCGGGGAGCTGTTTTTT. Its translation is CATAASNTGELFF.

This clone turned up a few times. This chain joins TRBV5-1 and TRBJ2-5; 11 nucleotides agree with TRBD1. V shed 7 bases, J shed 4 bases, and the junction held 12 bases outside the gene matches. Per the germline V gene, CDR1 is SGHRS and CDR2 is YFSETQ. This CDR3 comprises 16 residues. The CDR3, as DNA: TGCGCCAGCCGCCTAGGAGGACAGGGGGCGCGAGAGACCCAGTACTTC. Its protein product is CASRLGGQGARETQYF.

The chain's CDR3 is CASSPGGGMRPQTGELFF. In nucleotides, the CDR3 is TGTGCCAGCAGCCCTGGGGGAGGTATGAGGCCGCAAACCGGGGAGCTGTTTTTT. V usage is TRBV7-7 and J usage is TRBJ2-2; TRBD2 might be the D (6 bases). Germline CDR1 reads SSHAT; CDR2 reads FNYEAQ (reference sequence). The CDR3 runs 18 residues. The ends were cut back, 5 bases at V and 5 bases at J, with 24 bases in the middle.

The sample holds a few counts of this clone. V is TRBV5-5 and J is TRBJ2-7; D is unclear. Trimming pared 0 bases from V and 3 bases from J, leaving 10 bases between. Germline loops: CDR1 SGHKS, CDR2 YYEKEE (reference sequence). This CDR3 comprises 14 residues. CDR3 sequence: CASSLGAHSYEQYF. In nucleotides, the CDR3 is TGTGCCAGCAGCTTGGGGGCACACAGCTACGAGCAGTACTTC.

This clone was seen only once. Other DNA sequences from this sample encode an identical CDR3 as well. The J gene is TRBJ1-2, the V gene TRBV7-2, with D perhaps TRBD1 (5 bases). The germline V and J ends were trimmed by 1 base and 6 bases, with 9 bases remaining between them. The CDR3 has 13 residues. Germline CDR1 SGHTA, CDR2 FQGNSA. The CDR3 sequence: CASSLVAGNGYTF. The DNA for the CDR3 is TGTGCCAGCAGCTTAGTGGCAGGGAATGGCTACACCTTC.

The chain employs TRBV6-1 and TRBJ2-7; a possible D gene is TRBD2 (6 bases). The CDR3 has 14 amino acids. CDR1 is MNHNS and CDR2 is SASEGT in the germline V gene. Trimming stripped 6 bases from V and 2 bases from J, with 14 bases between. The CDR3 DNA reads as TGTGCCAGCAGAAAACCGGGACTGACCTACGAGCAGTACTTC. Translated, it gives CASRKPGLTYEQYF.

The chain carries TRBV7-7 and TRBJ2-5; 8 nucleotides match TRBD2. The junction had 6 bases not matched to a gene; V was cut back by 5 bases and J by 4 bases. The germline V gene encodes CDR1 SSHAT and CDR2 FNYEAQ (reference sequence). This CDR3 is 14 amino acids long. CDR3 nucleotides: TGTGCCAGCAGCCCGGGACTAGTTGCAGAGACCCAGTACTTC. It specifies CASSPGLVAETQYF. Full variable domain (remainder filled in from reference TRBV7-7 and TRBJ2-5): GAGVSQSPRYKVTKRGQDVTLRCDPISSHATLYWYQQALGQGPEFLTYFNYEAQPDKSGLPSDRFSAERPEGSISTLTIQRTEQRDSAMYRCASSPGLVAETQYFGPGTRLLVL.

The gene calls are TRBV6-5 and TRBJ1-6; TRBD1 aligns across 7 bases. The ends lost 4 bases at V and 6 bases at J; junction bases unmatched: 9. The CDR3 is 16 amino acids. The germline V gene encodes CDR1 MNHEY and CDR2 SVGAGI. This CDR3 is CASSSPKQGINSPLHF. The CDR3 DNA reads TGTGCCAGCAGTTCTCCAAAACAGGGGATTAATTCACCCCTCCACTTT.

The chain employs TRBV28 and TRBJ2-2; 12 bases map to TRBD2. V was pared by 4 bases and J by 5 bases, with 11 bases of the junction left unmatched. CDR1 and CDR2 from the germline V gene are MDHEN and SYDVKM. This CDR3 is built from 18 residues. CDR3 sequence: CASSSISSLAGGTGELFF. CDR3 nucleotides: TGTGCCAGCAGTTCTATTTCCTCTCTAGCGGGAGGGACCGGGGAGCTGTTTTTT.

The chain couples TRBV5-6 to TRBJ2-5; 8 bases match TRBD1. The CDR3 runs to 15 residues. Trimming at V came to 4 bases and at J to 5 bases, leaving 10 bases not matched to a gene. Germline lookup yields CDR1 SGHDT and CDR2 YYEEEE. The CDR3 coding sequence is TGTGCCAGCAGCCCTCGACAGGGGCCCTTGGAGACCCAGTACTTC. This sequence encodes CASSPRQGPLETQYF.

This CDR3 reads CASSEAGVDEQYF. In nucleotides, the CDR3 is TGTGCCAGCAGTGAAGCAGGGGTTGACGAGCAGTACTTC. The chain employs TRBV2 and TRBJ2-7, with D maybe TRBD1 (5 bases). Trimming took off 0 bases at V and 5 bases at J, with 8 bases between the two ends. This CDR3 contains 13 residues. Germline assignment: CDR1 SNHLY and CDR2 FYNNEI.

The V call is TRBV19, the J call TRBJ1-1; D is perhaps TRBD1 (5 bases). Germline V gene lookup returns CDR1 LNHDA and CDR2 SQIVND (reference sequence). The CDR3 covers 13 residues. Trimming left V 5 bases short and J 3 bases short, with 10 bases between. The CDR3 is CASSHTGDTEAFF. The CDR3 bases are TGTGCCAGTAGTCACACAGGTGACACTGAAGCTTTCTTT.

This clone appeared once. This sequence joins TRBV7-3 and TRBJ2-5, with a weak D call TRBD2 (5 bases). The ends were cut back, 5 bases at V and 4 bases at J, with 11 bases in the middle. This CDR3 is 13 amino acids long. Germline V CDR1 and CDR2: SGHTA, FQGTGA. CDR3 DNA sequence: TGTGCCAGCAGCCTCGGGATAAGAGAGACCCAGTACTTC. Translating gives CASSLGIRETQYF.

V usage is TRBV5-5 and J usage is TRBJ2-3; no clear D. Germline assignment: CDR1 SGHKS and CDR2 YYEKEE (reference sequence). V was shortened by 4 bases and J by 3 bases, with 9 bases between the two germline ends. The CDR3 contains 13 residues. CDR3 nucleotide sequence: TGTGCCAGCAGCCTACAGTGGACAGATACGCAGTATTTT. Amino acid sequence: CASSLQWTDTQYF.

The V gene is TRBV27, the J gene TRBJ2-2; TRBD2 agrees at 10 bases. The CDR3 sequence is 17 residues long. Per germline, CDR1 MNHEY and CDR2 SMNVEV (reference sequence). V was clipped by 5 bases and J by 4 bases; unmatched bases: 10. The CDR3 DNA reads as TGTGCCAGCAGTCCGCCCTCTAGCGGGGGACTCACCGGGGAGCTGTTTTTT. Protein product: CASSPPSSGGLTGELFF.

This clone was seen more than once but under ten times. This sequence joins TRBV7-9 and TRBJ2-1, with TRBD2 matching 12 bases. J lost 2 bases, V lost 4 bases, and 3 bases had no gene match. The CDR3 consists of 16 residues. CDR1 is SEHNR and CDR2 is FQNEAQ in the germline V gene (reference sequence). CDR3 loop: CASSSPSGGAYNEQFF. CDR3 DNA sequence: TGTGCCAGCAGCTCGCCTAGCGGGGGGGCCTACAATGAGCAGTTCTTC.

The chain carries TRBV6-5 and TRBJ2-1; the match to TRBD2 covers 11 bases. Germline V CDR1 and CDR2: MNHEY, SVGAGI. The CDR3 loop spans 14 amino acids. V was pared by 6 bases and J by 9 bases, with 7 bases of the junction left unmatched. CDR3 sequence reads: CASSTRLAGGEQFF. CDR3 bases: TGTGCCAGCAGCACCCGGCTAGCGGGAGGTGAGCAGTTCTTC.

A word on this clone: This specimen includes other DNA sequences encoding the same CDR3. The CDR3 bases are TGTGCCAGCAGCGCCGGGGACTCCTACAATGAGCAGTTCTTC. It codes for CASSAGDSYNEQFF. The genes are TRBV9 and TRBJ2-1; D is possibly TRBD2 (5 bases). Looked up from germline, CDR1 is SGDLS and CDR2 is YYNGEE. V was clipped by 3 bases and J by 0 bases, with 7 bases between them. The CDR3 loop spans 14 amino acids.

The chain is built from TRBV15 and TRBJ2-1; the match to TRBD2 covers 9 bases. Germline V gives CDR1 LNHNV, CDR2 YYDKDF (reference sequence). Losses at the gene ends were 2 bases for V and 10 bases for J; bases not matched to a gene: 6. This CDR3 has 14 residues. The CDR3 DNA follows: TGTGCCACCAGCAGACCGGGACTAGCACGCGAGCAGTTCTTC. Amino acid sequence: CATSRPGLAREQFF. Filled out from reference TRBV15 and TRBJ2-1, the complete variable domain reads DAMVIQNPRYQVTQFGKPVTLSCSQTLNHNVMYWYQQKSSQAPKLLFHYYDKDFNNEADTPDNFQSRRPNTSFCFLDIRSPGLGDTAMYLCATSRPGLAREQFFGPGTRLTVL.